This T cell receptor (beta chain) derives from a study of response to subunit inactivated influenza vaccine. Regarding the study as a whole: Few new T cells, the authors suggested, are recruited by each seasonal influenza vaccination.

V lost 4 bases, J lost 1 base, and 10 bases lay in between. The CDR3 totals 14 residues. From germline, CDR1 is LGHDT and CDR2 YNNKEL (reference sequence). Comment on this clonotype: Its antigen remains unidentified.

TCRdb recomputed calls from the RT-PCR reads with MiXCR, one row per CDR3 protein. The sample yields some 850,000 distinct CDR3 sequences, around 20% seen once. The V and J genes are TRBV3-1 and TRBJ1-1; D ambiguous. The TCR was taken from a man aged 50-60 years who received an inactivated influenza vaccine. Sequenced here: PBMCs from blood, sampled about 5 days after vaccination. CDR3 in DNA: TGTGCCAGCAGCCCACACCGGGCGAACACTGAAGCTTTCTTT. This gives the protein CASSPHRANTEAFF.